The 18 T cell receptor beta chains in this list originate from one sample, sequenced in a study of cytomegalovirus exposure and HLA in healthy donors. This PCR relied on a set of 60 Vbeta primers and 13 Jbeta primers. Clones were sequenced by immunoSEQ multiplex PCR, and TCRdb holds only the in-frame ones, with some missing. Here the sample spans 150,000 to 200,000 clones, about 80% being singletons. The specimen was PBMCs. Every receptor here comes from a woman under 40 in good health and CMV-seropositive.

The rearrangement joins TRBV6-4 to TRBJ2-6, with D possibly being TRBD2 (6 bases). Germline loops: CDR1 MRHNA, CDR2 SNTAGT. The CDR3 covers 15 residues. V was clipped by 3 bases and J by 0 bases, with 6 bases between them. For the CDR3, the DNA is TGTGCCAGCAGTGAGGGGGGCTCTGGGGCCAACGTCCTGACTTTC. Translated: CASSEGGSGANVLTF.

The chain employs TRBV6-6 and TRBJ1-1; TRBD1 agrees at 10 bases. V gave up 6 bases and J gave up 0 bases; unmatched junction bases: 4. CDR1 MNHNY and CDR2 SVGAGI come from the germline V gene (reference sequence). The CDR3 is 15 residues long. The CDR3 DNA follows: TGTGCCAGCAGCTGGGACAGGGGCGTGAACACTGAAGCTTTCTTT. This codes for CASSWDRGVNTEAFF.

This sequence joins TRBV11-2 and TRBJ2-7; D is ambiguous. Trimming stripped 5 bases from V and 4 bases from J, with 15 bases between. Germline assignment: CDR1 SGHAT and CDR2 FQNNGV. The CDR3 is 14 amino acids. Written as DNA, the CDR3 is TGTGCCAGCAGCCTTTACCAGGATTTATACGAGCAGTACTTC. Amino acid sequence: CASSLYQDLYEQYF.

The chain couples TRBV29-1 to TRBJ2-1, with TRBD2 matching over 13 bases. The V segment lost 0 bases and the J segment 4 bases; nucleotides outside the gene matches: 3. From germline, CDR1 is SQVTM and CDR2 ANQGSEA. This CDR3 has 16 residues. The CDR3 DNA reads TGCAGCGTTGAAGAGGGACTAGCGGGACATTACAATGAGCAGTTCTTC. Protein: CSVEEGLAGHYNEQFF.

V and J are TRBV9 and TRBJ2-7; no definite D call. The germline gives CDR1 SGDLS, CDR2 YYNGEE. This CDR3 comprises 13 residues. Trimming shortened V by 0 bases and J by 6 bases, and 10 bases separated the two germline ends. The CDR3 spells CASSVAGSLEQYF. CDR3 DNA: TGTGCCAGCAGCGTAGCAGGCAGTCTCGAGCAGTACTTC.

The gene calls are TRBV5-1 and TRBJ2-1; no reliable D call. CDR1 SGHRS and CDR2 YFSETQ come from the germline V gene. Deletions cut 0 bases from V and 5 bases from J, with 9 bases between. The CDR3 is made up of 14 amino acids. The CDR3 sequence is CASSLAGWNNEQFF. DNA of the CDR3: TGCGCCAGCAGCTTGGCAGGATGGAACAATGAGCAGTTCTTC.

This chain links TRBV10-2 with TRBJ1-5; 9 bases line up with TRBD1. CDR1 is WSHSY, CDR2 SAAADI, per germline. The CDR3 runs to 15 residues. J was trimmed by 3 bases and V by 3 bases; bases with no gene match: 3. The CDR3 region has the DNA TGCGCCAGCAGTGACGGACAGGGGTACAATCAGCCCCAGCATTTT. It specifies CASSDGQGYNQPQHF.

This rearrangement joins TRBV6-1 to TRBJ2-2; 7 nucleotides align to TRBD2. The CDR3 spans 16 residues. Germline V gene lookup returns CDR1 MNHNS and CDR2 SASEGT. V shed 3 bases, J shed 0 bases, and the junction held 4 bases outside the gene matches. The DNA for the CDR3 is TGTGCCAGCAGTGACCTAGCGGTATCGAACACCGGGGAGCTGTTTTTT. This translates into CASSDLAVSNTGELFF.

The chain uses TRBV7-2 and TRBJ2-7; TRBD1 agrees at 10 bases. Germline V gives CDR1 SGHTA, CDR2 FQGNSA. With V trimmed by 4 bases and J by 0 bases, 6 bases remained unmatched. CDR3 length: 16 residues. The CDR3 loop is CASSSGQGTSSYEQYF. DNA for the CDR3: TGTGCCAGCAGCTCGGGACAGGGGACAAGCTCCTACGAGCAGTACTTC.

This rearrangement joins TRBV18 to TRBJ2-1; possible D gene TRBD1, 6 bases. The V end lost 3 bases, the J end lost 2 bases, and 17 bases lay between the germline ends. CDR1 is KGHSH and CDR2 is LQKENI in the germline V gene. The CDR3 totals 17 residues. DNA for the CDR3: TGTGCCAGCTCACCCAAGACAGGCCGAGGAACCTACAATGAGCAGTTCTTC. Residues: CASSPKTGRGTYNEQFF.

This chain uses TRBV5-4 with TRBJ2-7; 12 nucleotides match TRBD2. The CDR3 has 16 residues. Trimming cost V 4 bases and J 4 bases; bases outside gene matches: 9. Germline V lookup: CDR1 SGHNT, CDR2 YYREEE (reference sequence). The CDR3 spells CASSPRTSGDQYEQYF. The CDR3 DNA sequence: TGTGCCAGCAGCCCAAGGACTAGCGGGGACCAATACGAGCAGTACTTC.

The chain joins TRBV4-3 to TRBJ2-5; a possible D gene is TRBD2 (6 bases). The CDR3 is 16 amino acids. From germline, CDR1 is LGHNA and CDR2 YSLEER. V was cut by 0 bases and J by 5 bases, with 16 bases left in between. As DNA, the CDR3 is TGCGCCAGCAGCCAAGATTTGACTAGAGGCCGGGAGACCCAGTACTTC. Translation: CASSQDLTRGRETQYF.

Comments on this clone: At the DNA level, this CDR3 is encoded by other sequences in the same sample as well. Here the CDR3 DNA reads TGCGCCAGCAGTGAAGGGACAGATTATGGCTACACCTTC. Its protein is CASSEGTDYGYTF. This chain uses TRBV10-1 with TRBJ1-2; 7 bases fit TRBD1. The length of the CDR3 is 13 residues. The ends lost 3 bases at V and 5 bases at J; junction bases unmatched: 3. The V gene's germline CDR1 is WNHNN and CDR2 SYGVQD (reference sequence).

This clone appeared once. The chain couples TRBV11-3 to TRBJ2-3, with TRBD2 as a possible D gene (6 bases). In germline, CDR1 is SGHNT, CDR2 YENEEA. The CDR3 totals 16 residues. Between the trimmed V and J ends, which lost 3 bases and 1 base, there was a span of 14 bases. The CDR3 region has the DNA TGTGCCAGCAGCTTCCAGCGGAGGGGAGGCACAGATACGCAGTATTTT. It yields the protein CASSFQRRGGTDTQYF.

The chain is built from TRBV19 and TRBJ1-2; the D gene is possibly TRBD1 (6 bases). The ends were cut back, 4 bases at V and 7 bases at J, with 16 bases in the middle. From germline, CDR1 is LNHDA and CDR2 SQIVND (reference sequence). The CDR3 is 14 amino acids. The CDR3 is CASSTQGGAAGYTF. CDR3 in DNA: TGTGCCAGTAGTACACAGGGTGGGGCAGCTGGCTACACCTTC.

The chain combines TRBV7-2 with TRBJ1-2, with 11 positions matching TRBD1. Germline assignment: CDR1 SGHTA and CDR2 FQGNSA. V trimming: 6 bases; J trimming: 3 bases; junction bases outside the gene matches: 6. The CDR3 contains 15 residues. CDR3 amino acids: CASSSGQGADYGYTF. The CDR3 DNA sequence: TGTGCCAGCAGTTCCGGACAGGGGGCGGACTATGGCTACACCTTC.

This chain uses TRBV5-1 with TRBJ2-7; tentatively, D is TRBD2 (6 bases). The CDR3 consists of 15 residues. Germline-derived CDR1 and CDR2 are SGHRS and YFSETQ. Trimming took off 3 bases at V and 5 bases at J, with 18 bases between the two ends. In nucleotides, the CDR3 is TGCGCCAGCAGCTCGATGAGCGGAGGGGAGAACGAGCAGTACTTC. Translating gives CASSSMSGGENEQYF.

The CDR3 spells CASSYAGEVEAFF. In DNA form, the CDR3 reads TGTGCCAGCAGTTATGCGGGGGAGGTTGAAGCTTTCTTT. V gene TRBV5-5 combines with J gene TRBJ1-1; maybe TRBD1 (5 bases). CDR1 and CDR2 from the germline V gene are SGHKS and YYEKEE (reference sequence). Trimming shortened V by 5 bases and J by 7 bases, and 15 bases separated the two germline ends. The CDR3 has 13 amino acids.